This record concerns one T cell receptor (beta chain) sequence. These data belong to a study of blood T cell repertoires in COVID-19. Generated by immunoSEQ multiplex PCR, the TCRdb table keeps only in-frame clones and is missing some. The sample gives 140,000 or so clones, 80% to 90% of which show up once; nearly 0.95% is in the top ten. Sequencing was performed on peripheral blood. The TCR was taken from a woman in her fifties or sixties with acute or convalescent COVID-19.

The CDR3 here is CATSKEAGQPQHF. CDR3 coding DNA: TGTGCCACCAGCAAAGAAGCGGGTCAGCCCCAGCATTTT. This sequence joins TRBV15 and TRBJ1-5; D uncertain. The CDR3 loop spans 13 amino acids. Germline lookup yields CDR1 LNHNV and CDR2 YYDKDF (reference sequence). V was cut by 4 bases and J by 6 bases, with 10 bases left in between.